The 14 T cell receptor beta chains in this list originate from one sample, sequenced in a study of T cell changes during pregnancy in multiple sclerosis. The protocol was immunoSEQ multiplex PCR, while the TCRdb copy is restricted to in-frame clones and leaves out a portion. The table records 65,000 to 85,000 clones, around 92% of them present only once. Sequenced here: peripheral blood, sampled after pregnancy. The source of these receptors is a female donor with multiple sclerosis, enrolled in a pregnancy study.

This chain uses TRBV11-2 with TRBJ1-1; D not certain. The CDR3 contains 18 residues. V lost 3 bases and J 4 bases, leaving 24 bases between the germline ends. The germline V gene has CDR1 SGHAT and CDR2 FQNNGV. Here the CDR3 DNA reads TGTGCCAGCAGCTTTCATCGAGGTAGTAAGATCCGAGTCACTGAAGCTTTCTTT. It translates to CASSFHRGSKIRVTEAFF. Looking up the rest from reference TRBV11-2 and TRBJ1-1 gives the full variable domain: EAGVAQSPRYKIIEKRQSVAFWCNPISGHATLYWYQQILGQGPKLLIQFQNNGVVDDSQLPKDRFSAERLKGVDSTLKIQPAKLEDSAVYLCASSFHRGSKIRVTEAFFGQGTRLTVV.

This chain connects TRBV27 to TRBJ2-2; 7 bases align to TRBD2. Germline V gene data show CDR1 as MNHEY and CDR2 as SMNVEV (reference sequence). The CDR3 has 15 amino acids. The J segment lost 0 bases and the V segment lost 6 bases, leaving 4 bases of the junction unmatched. CDR3 in amino acids: CASRKSGTNTGELFF. CDR3 coding DNA: TGTGCCAGCAGGAAGAGCGGGACGAACACCGGGGAGCTGTTTTTT.

V gene TRBV7-9 combines with J gene TRBJ2-5, with 7 bases that match TRBD2. After removal of 4 bases from V and 3 bases from J, the junction contained 14 bases not matched to a gene. CDR3 size: 17 residues. The V gene's germline CDR1 is SEHNR and CDR2 FQNEAQ (reference sequence). The CDR3 is CASSSNFLAGQEETQYF. For the CDR3, the DNA is TGTGCCAGCAGCTCCAATTTTTTAGCGGGCCAAGAAGAGACCCAGTACTTC.

The J gene is TRBJ2-5, the V gene TRBV2; TRBD2 agrees at 14 bases. Germline assignment: CDR1 SNHLY and CDR2 FYNNEI. The CDR3 extends over 16 amino acids. The ends lost 5 bases at V and 5 bases at J; junction bases unmatched: 7. CDR3 loop: CASSWRLAGGSETQYF. The DNA of the CDR3 is TGTGCCAGCAGTTGGAGACTAGCGGGGGGGTCGGAGACCCAGTACTTC.

In this sample, this clone turned up once. The genes are TRBV4-1 and TRBJ1-5, with D hard to call. Germline V gene data show CDR1 as MGHRA and CDR2 as YSYEKL. The CDR3 runs 14 residues. V shed 6 bases and J shed 7 bases, with 16 bases lying between them. As DNA, the CDR3 is TGCGCCAGCAGTTTACTCGGGGAGCGGCAGCCCCAGCATTTT. Its protein product is CASSLLGERQPQHF.

The rearrangement joins TRBV30 to TRBJ2-1, with TRBD2 as a possible D gene (5 bases). Trimming left V 3 bases short and J 12 bases short, with 12 bases between. There are 11 residues in the CDR3. Germline V gives CDR1 GTSNPN, CDR2 SVGIG (reference sequence). The CDR3 loop is CAWRPPGGQFF. The CDR3 nucleotides read TGTGCCTGGAGGCCCCCCGGAGGGCAGTTCTTC.

For the CDR3, the DNA is TGTGCCAGCAGCTTAGCGGGAGTTGAAGAGTTCTTC. The encoded protein is CASSLAGVEEFF. J is TRBJ2-1 and V is TRBV11-2; possibly TRBD2 for D (6 bases). Between the trimmed V and J ends, which lost 1 base and 14 bases, there was a span of 12 bases. The CDR3 sequence is 12 residues long. The germline V gene encodes CDR1 SGHAT and CDR2 FQNNGV.

This clone was seen just once. The V call is TRBV4-1, the J call TRBJ1-1, with 7 bases matching TRBD1. Germline-derived CDR1 and CDR2 are MGHRA and YSYEKL. The V gene end was trimmed by 5 bases and the J gene end by 2 bases; junction bases not matched to a gene: 2. The CDR3 has 13 amino acids. CDR3 sequence reads: CASSWTGNTEAFF. The DNA of the CDR3 is TGCGCCAGCAGCTGGACAGGTAACACTGAAGCTTTCTTT.

This clone was observed once. The chain employs TRBV6-5 and TRBJ1-3; D is perhaps TRBD1 (5 bases). The V and J ends lost 0 bases and 3 bases respectively, with 9 bases between them. The CDR3 is 15 residues long. Per the germline V gene, CDR1 is MNHEY and CDR2 is SVGAGI. CDR3 sequence reads: CASSYSQGYGNTIYF. CDR3 sequence (DNA): TGTGCCAGCAGTTACTCCCAGGGTTATGGAAACACCATATATTTT.

The chain joins TRBV4-2 to TRBJ2-7; 11 bases fit TRBD2. V lost 3 bases and J lost 2; bases outside the gene matches: 9. The CDR3 is 17 residues long. CDR1 and CDR2 (germline): LGHNA, YNFKEQ. CDR3 loop: CASSHNTGTSGTYEQYF. The CDR3, as DNA: TGTGCCAGCAGCCATAATACCGGGACTAGCGGAACCTACGAGCAGTACTTC.

V is TRBV5-6 and J is TRBJ2-3, with D tentatively TRBD2 (6 bases). V was trimmed by 1 base and J by 0 bases, leaving 6 bases between them. Germline CDR1 reads SGHDT; CDR2 reads YYEEEE. This CDR3 is 14 amino acids long. The CDR3 bases are TGTGCCAGCAGCTTGCTAGCGAGCACAGATACGCAGTATTTT. This translates into CASSLLASTDTQYF.

The chain is built from TRBV12-5 and TRBJ2-2, with D possibly TRBD1 on 6 matching bases. V lost 1 base and J 4 bases, leaving 10 bases between the germline ends. Germline V lookup: CDR1 LGHNT, CDR2 FRNRAP. CDR3 length: 15 residues. CDR3 sequence (DNA): TGTGCTAGTGGTTTGGACAGGGTCGGCACCGGGGAGCTGTTTTTT. Translation gives CASGLDRVGTGELFF. Supplemented by reference TRBV12-5 and TRBJ2-2, the full variable domain reads DARVTQTPRHKVTEMGQEVTMRCQPILGHNTVFWYRQTMMQGLELLAYFRNRAPLDDSGMPKDRFSAEMPDATLATLKIQPSEPRDSAVYFCASGLDRVGTGELFFGEGSRLTVL.

This clone was detected only once. The CDR3 here is CASSSTGGAGTEAFF. Here the CDR3 DNA reads TGTGCCAGCAGCAGTACAGGGGGCGCAGGCACTGAAGCTTTCTTT. This chain uses TRBV6-6 with TRBJ1-1, with 9 bases fitting TRBD1. Per the germline V gene, CDR1 is MNHNY and CDR2 is SVGAGI (reference sequence). Trimming at V came to 6 bases and at J to 4 bases, leaving 9 bases not matched to a gene. The CDR3 is made up of 15 amino acids.

The V call is TRBV11-3, the J call TRBJ2-7, with TRBD1 matching 10 bases. Unmatched junction bases numbered 9, after V lost 4 bases and J lost 6 bases. Per germline, CDR1 SGHNT and CDR2 YENEEA. This CDR3 is 15 amino acids long. The CDR3 here is CASSSSDRGRFEQYF. CDR3 DNA: TGTGCCAGCAGCTCAAGTGACAGGGGGCGCTTCGAGCAGTACTTC.